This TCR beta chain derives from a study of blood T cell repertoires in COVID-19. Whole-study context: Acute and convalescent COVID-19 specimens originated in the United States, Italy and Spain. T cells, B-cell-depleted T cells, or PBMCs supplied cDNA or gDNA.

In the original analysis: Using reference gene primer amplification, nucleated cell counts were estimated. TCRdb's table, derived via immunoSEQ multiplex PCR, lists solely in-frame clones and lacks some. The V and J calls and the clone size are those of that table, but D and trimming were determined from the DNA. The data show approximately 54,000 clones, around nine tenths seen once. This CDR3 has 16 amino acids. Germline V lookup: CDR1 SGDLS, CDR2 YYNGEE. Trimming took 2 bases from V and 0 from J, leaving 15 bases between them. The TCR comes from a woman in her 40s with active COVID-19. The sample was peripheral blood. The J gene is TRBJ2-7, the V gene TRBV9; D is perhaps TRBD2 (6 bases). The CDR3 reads CASSVGLGPHSYEQYF. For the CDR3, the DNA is TGTGCCAGCAGCGTGGGACTCGGCCCGCACTCCTACGAGCAGTACTTC. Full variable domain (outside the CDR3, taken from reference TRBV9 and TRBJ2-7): DSGVTQTPKHLITATGQRVTLRCSPRSGDLSVYWYQQSLDQGLQFLIQYYNGEERAKGNILERFSAQQFPDLHSELNLSSLELGDSALYFCASSVGLGPHSYEQYFGPGTRLTVT.